These T cell receptor beta chains were read from a single sample in a study of cytomegalovirus exposure and HLA in healthy donors. Assay: immunoSEQ multiplex PCR; the TCRdb copy retains only in-frame clones and omits some. The sample carries approximately 150,000 clones, roughly three quarters recorded once. The sequenced material came from PBMCs. The receptors were gathered from a woman aged 40 to 55 in good health and CMV-seropositive. CDR3s include the opening cysteine and the closing phenylalanine or tryptophan. D genes are given only for firm matches. Some rows have no size entry. The others give once, few or many, or a class for an expanded clone.

abundance: NA; v_gene: TRBV7-3; j_gene: TRBJ2-6; d_gene: NA; CDR3aa: CASSSPGGAGANVLTF; CDR3nt: TGTGCCAGCAGCAGTCCTGGAGGGGCCGGGGCCAACGTCCTGACTTTC
abundance: NA; v_gene: TRBV6-5; j_gene: TRBJ2-4; d_gene: TRBD1; CDR3aa: CASRETGTGFQYF; CDR3nt: TGTGCCAGCAGGGAAACCGGGACAGGCTTTCAGTACTTC
abundance: NA; v_gene: TRBV12-5; j_gene: TRBJ2-3; d_gene: TRBD2; CDR3aa: CASGLISGGHTDTQYF; CDR3nt: TGTGCTAGTGGTTTGATTAGCGGGGGGCACACAGATACGCAGTATTTT
abundance: NA; v_gene: TRBV2; j_gene: TRBJ2-7; d_gene: TRBD1; CDR3aa: CASTLGGQATHYEQYF; CDR3nt: TGTGCCAGCACCCTAGGAGGACAGGCGACACACTACGAGCAGTACTTC
abundance: few; v_gene: TRBV6-1; j_gene: TRBJ2-5; d_gene: TRBD2; CDR3aa: CASGGGQETQYF; CDR3nt: TGTGCCAGCGGGGGGGGGCAAGAGACCCAGTACTTC
abundance: NA; v_gene: TRBV2; j_gene: TRBJ1-1; d_gene: NA; CDR3aa: CASTFSGTEAFF; CDR3nt: TGTGCCAGCACCTTTAGTGGCACTGAAGCTTTCTTT
abundance: once; v_gene: TRBV27; j_gene: TRBJ1-1; d_gene: NA; CDR3aa: CASSLIGGTEAFF; CDR3nt: TGTGCCAGCAGTTTGATAGGAGGCACTGAAGCTTTCTTT
abundance: NA; v_gene: TRBV19; j_gene: TRBJ1-1; d_gene: NA; CDR3aa: CASSIGFPLNTEAFF; CDR3nt: TGTGCCAGTAGTATAGGTTTCCCTTTGAACACTGAAGCTTTCTTT
abundance: NA; v_gene: TRBV7-9; j_gene: TRBJ1-6; d_gene: TRBD1; CDR3aa: CASSPPQGNSPLHF; CDR3nt: TGTGCCAGCAGCCCCCCACAGGGGAATTCACCCCTCCACTTT
abundance: NA; v_gene: TRBV18; j_gene: TRBJ1-5; d_gene: TRBD1; CDR3aa: CASSRDRVGTQPQHF; CDR3nt: TGTGCCAGCTCACGGGACAGGGTGGGCACTCAGCCCCAGCATTTT
abundance: NA; v_gene: TRBV7-2; j_gene: TRBJ1-1; d_gene: NA; CDR3aa: CASSLGPQVGSAFF; CDR3nt: TGTGCCAGCAGCTTGGGCCCACAGGTTGGGTCGGCTTTCTTT
abundance: NA; v_gene: TRBV11-2; j_gene: TRBJ2-2; d_gene: NA; CDR3aa: CASSPSGSVSGELFF; CDR3nt: TGTGCCAGCAGCCCCTCAGGGTCGGTCAGCGGGGAGCTGTTTTTT
abundance: few; v_gene: TRBV6-6; j_gene: TRBJ1-2; d_gene: NA; CDR3aa: CASSYSTGSGGYTF; CDR3nt: TGTGCCAGCAGTTACTCGACAGGTTCGGGAGGCTACACCTTC
abundance: NA; v_gene: TRBV19; j_gene: TRBJ2-3; d_gene: NA; CDR3aa: CASSIRGSDTQYF; CDR3nt: TGTGCCAGTAGTATTCGGGGGTCAGATACGCAGTATTTT
abundance: once; v_gene: TRBV9; j_gene: TRBJ2-7; d_gene: TRBD1; CDR3aa: CASSAETPGQGSSYEQYF; CDR3nt: TGTGCCAGCAGCGCAGAAACCCCGGGACAGGGGTCCTCCTACGAGCAGTACTTC
abundance: once; v_gene: TRBV29-1; j_gene: TRBJ2-3; d_gene: NA; CDR3aa: CSVGGGSGLADTQYF; CDR3nt: TGCAGCGTTGGGGGGGGCTCAGGACTCGCAGATACGCAGTATTTT
abundance: NA; v_gene: TRBV7-9; j_gene: TRBJ1-1; d_gene: NA; CDR3aa: CASSLVGGGTEAFF; CDR3nt: TGTGCCAGCAGCTTAGTCGGGGGTGGGACTGAAGCTTTCTTT
abundance: NA; v_gene: TRBV28; j_gene: TRBJ2-7; d_gene: NA; CDR3aa: CASSLREQYF; CDR3nt: TGTGCCAGCAGTTTACGCGAGCAGTACTTC
abundance: NA; v_gene: TRBV19; j_gene: TRBJ1-1; d_gene: NA; CDR3aa: CASSIRQAAEAFF; CDR3nt: TGTGCCAGTAGTATTAGACAGGCCGCTGAAGCTTTCTTT
abundance: NA; v_gene: TRBV4-1; j_gene: TRBJ2-1; d_gene: NA; CDR3aa: CASSQDSGTWEFF; CDR3nt: TGCGCCAGCAGCCAAGATTCAGGGACTTGGGAGTTCTTC
abundance: once; v_gene: TRBV19; j_gene: TRBJ1-1; d_gene: NA; CDR3aa: CASIGAGVMNTEAFF; CDR3nt: TGTGCCAGTATTGGGGCAGGGGTCATGAACACTGAAGCTTTCTTT
abundance: NA; v_gene: TRBV7-6; j_gene: TRBJ1-4; d_gene: TRBD1; CDR3aa: CASSFGDRPSNEKLFF; CDR3nt: TGTGCCAGCAGCTTCGGGGACAGGCCCTCTAATGAAAAACTGTTTTTT
abundance: NA; v_gene: TRBV29-1; j_gene: TRBJ2-7; d_gene: NA; CDR3aa: CSVHQTGHYEQYF; CDR3nt: TGCAGCGTCCACCAAACAGGCCACTACGAGCAGTACTTC
abundance: NA; v_gene: TRBV5-8; j_gene: TRBJ2-3; d_gene: NA; CDR3aa: CASSRVGFAEDTQYF; CDR3nt: TGTGCCAGCAGCCGGGTCGGGTTCGCCGAAGATACGCAGTATTTT
abundance: NA; v_gene: TRBV7-2; j_gene: TRBJ1-5; d_gene: NA; CDR3aa: CASGLISSLSPQHF; CDR3nt: TGTGCCAGCGGACTAATAAGTAGTTTAAGCCCCCAGCATTTT
abundance: few; v_gene: TRBV5-8; j_gene: TRBJ1-4; d_gene: NA; CDR3aa: CASSLRVGGAGKLFF; CDR3nt: TGTGCCAGCAGCTTGCGAGTGGGGGGAGCGGGAAAACTGTTTTTT
abundance: NA; v_gene: TRBV5-1; j_gene: TRBJ2-3; d_gene: NA; CDR3aa: CASSLGDFTDTQYF; CDR3nt: TGCGCCAGCAGCTTGGGAGACTTCACAGATACGCAGTATTTT
abundance: NA; v_gene: TRBV30; j_gene: TRBJ1-2; d_gene: NA; CDR3aa: CATTRGYGYTF; CDR3nt: TGTGCGACGACTCGGGGGTATGGCTACACCTTC
abundance: NA; v_gene: TRBV27; j_gene: TRBJ2-7; d_gene: NA; CDR3aa: CASSLSRISYEQYF; CDR3nt: TGTGCCAGCAGTTTAAGCAGGATCTCCTACGAGCAGTACTTC
abundance: NA; v_gene: TRBV9; j_gene: TRBJ2-3; d_gene: NA; CDR3aa: CASSVDPGAADTQYF; CDR3nt: TGTGCCAGCAGCGTAGATCCTGGGGCAGCAGATACGCAGTATTTT
abundance: NA; v_gene: TRBV6-6; j_gene: TRBJ2-1; d_gene: NA; CDR3aa: CASALKRTDYNNEQFF; CDR3nt: TGTGCCAGCGCCTTAAAAAGGACGGACTATAACAATGAGCAGTTCTTC
abundance: NA; v_gene: TRBV11-2; j_gene: TRBJ2-7; d_gene: NA; CDR3aa: CASSKTSGALYEQYF; CDR3nt: TGTGCCAGCAGTAAAACCTCAGGGGCCCTCTACGAGCAGTACTTC
abundance: NA; v_gene: TRBV6-6; j_gene: TRBJ2-1; d_gene: TRBD2; CDR3aa: CASSYSSSGGNEQFF; CDR3nt: TGTGCCAGCAGTTACTCATCCAGCGGGGGCAATGAGCAGTTCTTC
abundance: NA; v_gene: TRBV6-4; j_gene: TRBJ1-6; d_gene: NA; CDR3aa: CASRQGLNSPLHF; CDR3nt: TGTGCCAGCAGACAGGGTCTAAATTCACCCCTCCACTTT
abundance: NA; v_gene: TRBV4-2; j_gene: TRBJ1-6; d_gene: TRBD1; CDR3aa: CASSQDPGDRGRSPLHF; CDR3nt: TGTGCCAGCAGCCAAGATCCAGGGGACAGGGGGCGATCACCCCTCCACTTT
abundance: NA; v_gene: TRBV28; j_gene: TRBJ1-2; d_gene: NA; CDR3aa: CASRAPGGYGYTF; CDR3nt: TGTGCCAGCAGAGCCCCGGGAGGGTATGGCTACACCTTC
abundance: NA; v_gene: TRBV14; j_gene: TRBJ1-3; d_gene: TRBD1; CDR3aa: CASSHDRDRRIVGGNTIYF; CDR3nt: TGTGCCAGCAGCCACGACCGGGACAGGCGTATCGTCGGAGGAAACACCATATATTTT
abundance: NA; v_gene: TRBV20-1; j_gene: TRBJ1-5; d_gene: NA; CDR3aa: CSAKGLQPQHF; CDR3nt: TGCAGTGCCAAGGGACTTCAGCCCCAGCATTTT
abundance: NA; v_gene: TRBV29-1; j_gene: TRBJ1-1; d_gene: TRBD1; CDR3aa: CSVSEDRGVSEAFF; CDR3nt: TGCAGCGTCTCGGAGGACAGGGGTGTCTCTGAAGCTTTCTTT
abundance: NA; v_gene: TRBV5-1; j_gene: TRBJ1-1; d_gene: NA; CDR3aa: CASSLTDKNTEAFF; CDR3nt: TGCGCCAGCAGCCTGACCGACAAGAACACTGAAGCTTTCTTT